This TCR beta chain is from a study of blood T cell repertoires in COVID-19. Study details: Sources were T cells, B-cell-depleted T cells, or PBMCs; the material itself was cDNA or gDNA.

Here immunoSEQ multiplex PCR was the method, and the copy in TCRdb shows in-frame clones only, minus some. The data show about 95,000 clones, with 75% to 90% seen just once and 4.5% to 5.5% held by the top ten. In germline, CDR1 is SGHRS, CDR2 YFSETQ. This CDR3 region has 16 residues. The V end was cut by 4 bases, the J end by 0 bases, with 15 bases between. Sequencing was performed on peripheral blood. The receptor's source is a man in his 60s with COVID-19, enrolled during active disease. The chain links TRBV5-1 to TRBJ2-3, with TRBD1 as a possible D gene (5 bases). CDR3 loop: CASSPDSSTSTDTQYF. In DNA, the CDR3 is TGCGCCAGCAGCCCAGACAGTTCTACTAGCACAGATACGCAGTATTTT.